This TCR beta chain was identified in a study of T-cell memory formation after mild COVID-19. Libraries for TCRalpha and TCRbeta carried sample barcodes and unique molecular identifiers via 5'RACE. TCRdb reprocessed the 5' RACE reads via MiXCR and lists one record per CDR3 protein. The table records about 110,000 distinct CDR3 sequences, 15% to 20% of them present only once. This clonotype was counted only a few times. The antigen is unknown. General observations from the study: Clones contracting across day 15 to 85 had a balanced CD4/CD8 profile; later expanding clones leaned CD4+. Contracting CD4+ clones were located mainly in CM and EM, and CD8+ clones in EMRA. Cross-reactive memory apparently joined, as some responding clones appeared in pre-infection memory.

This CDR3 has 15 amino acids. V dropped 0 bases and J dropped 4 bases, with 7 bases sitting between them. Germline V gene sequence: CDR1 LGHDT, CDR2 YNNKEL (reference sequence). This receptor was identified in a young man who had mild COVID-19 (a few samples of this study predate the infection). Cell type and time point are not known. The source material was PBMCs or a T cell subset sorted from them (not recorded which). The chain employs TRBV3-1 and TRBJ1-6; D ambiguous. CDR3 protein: CASSQDPGYNSPLHF. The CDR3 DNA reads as TGTGCCAGCAGCCAAGACCCAGGTTATAATTCACCCCTCCACTTT. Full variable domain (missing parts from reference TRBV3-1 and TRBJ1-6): DTAVSQTPKYLVTQMGNDKSIKCEQNLGHDTMYWYKQDSKKFLKIMFSYNNKELIINETVPNRFSPKSPDKAHLNLHINSLELGDSAVYFCASSQDPGYNSPLHFGNGTRLTVT.